These 27 T cell receptor beta chains were sequenced from one sample in a study of control samples from healthy donors and cancer patients. Data came from immunoSEQ multiplex PCR; TCRdb stores just in-frame clones and leaves some out. In the table there are tens of thousands of clones, roughly 78% of which are singletons. Input material: PBMCs. These receptors came from a man between 60 and 75 years old with head and neck cancer.

The chain carries TRBV7-2 and TRBJ1-2; perhaps TRBD1 as D (5 bases). Trimming shortened V by 5 bases and J by 7 bases, and 14 bases separated the two germline ends. The CDR3 has 13 amino acids. The germline V gene has CDR1 SGHTA and CDR2 FQGNSA. CDR3: CASSPGPGGGYTF. The CDR3 DNA follows: TGTGCCAGCAGCCCGGGCCCCGGGGGTGGCTACACCTTC.

The chain uses TRBV20-1 and TRBJ2-7; 9 bases match TRBD2. V was pared by 3 bases and J by 3 bases, with 6 bases of the junction left unmatched. This CDR3 spans 14 amino acids. CDR1 DFQATT and CDR2 SNEGSKA come from the germline V gene (reference sequence). The CDR3 protein is CSASRPSGDYEQYF. CDR3 in DNA: TGCAGTGCTAGTAGGCCTAGCGGGGACTACGAGCAGTACTTC.

J is TRBJ2-5 and V is TRBV11-3, with 13 bases matching TRBD2. Losses at the gene ends were 6 bases for V and 4 bases for J; bases not matched to a gene: 14. CDR3 length equals 18 residues. Germline V gene sequence: CDR1 SGHNT, CDR2 YENEEA. The CDR3 spells CASSHGLAGDGGIETQYF. Here the CDR3 DNA reads TGTGCCAGCAGTCATGGACTAGCGGGAGATGGTGGTATAGAGACCCAGTACTTC.

The gene calls are TRBV27 and TRBJ2-5, with D perhaps matching TRBD1 (6 bases). The CDR3 totals 15 residues. Trimming took off 6 bases at V and 1 base at J, with 15 bases between the two ends. Germline V gene sequence: CDR1 MNHEY, CDR2 SMNVEV (reference sequence). CDR3 region: CASRRSRGFQETQYF. The CDR3 DNA sequence: TGTGCCAGCAGAAGGTCCAGGGGCTTCCAAGAGACCCAGTACTTC.

This chain links TRBV28 with TRBJ1-5; 10 nucleotides align to TRBD1. CDR1 and CDR2 from the germline V gene are MDHEN and SYDVKM. J lost 2 bases, V lost 3 bases, and 4 bases had no gene match. The length of the CDR3 is 16 residues. CDR3 protein: CASSFRDRGGNQPQHF. CDR3 coding DNA: TGTGCCAGCAGTTTCCGGGACAGGGGAGGCAATCAGCCCCAGCATTTT.

This clone has just a few counts. This chain joins TRBV15 and TRBJ1-5; the match to TRBD1 covers 7 bases. The CDR3 has 14 residues. Looked up from germline, CDR1 is LNHNV and CDR2 is YYDKDF (reference sequence). Unmatched junction bases numbered 9, after V lost 6 bases and J lost 7 bases. The CDR3 bases are TGTGCCACCAGTGAAGACAGGGCCCGACAGCCCCAGCATTTT. It is translated as CATSEDRARQPQHF. Using reference TRBV15 and TRBJ1-5 for the parts outside the CDR3, the full variable domain is DAMVIQNPRYQVTQFGKPVTLSCSQTLNHNVMYWYQQKSSQAPKLLFHYYDKDFNNEADTPDNFQSRRPNTSFCFLDIRSPGLGDTAMYLCATSEDRARQPQHFGDGTRLSIL.

V is TRBV7-2 and J is TRBJ2-7, with 7 bases that match TRBD1. V dropped 1 base and J dropped 5; count of bases not matched to a gene: 8. This CDR3 is 15 amino acids long. Germline CDR1 reads SGHTA; CDR2 reads FQGNSA. Here the CDR3 reads CASSLGGRGINEQYF. CDR3 nucleotide sequence: TGTGCCAGCAGCTTAGGGGGCAGGGGGATCAACGAGCAGTACTTC.

J is TRBJ1-4 and V is TRBV19; no clear D gene. Trimming removed 6 bases from V and 5 bases from J, with 7 bases in between. The CDR3 runs to 12 residues. Per germline, CDR1 LNHDA and CDR2 SQIVND (reference sequence). CDR3: CASSNLNEKLFF. The CDR3 coding sequence is TGTGCCAGTAGCAATTTAAATGAAAAACTGTTTTTT.

The chain employs TRBV19 and TRBJ1-1; TRBD1 matches 11 bases. The junction had 17 bases not matched to a gene; V was cut back by 9 bases and J by 11 bases. Germline V lookup: CDR1 LNHDA, CDR2 SQIVND (reference sequence). The CDR3 has 15 amino acids. CDR3 sequence reads: CASLGVGQGVIRAFF. CDR3 nucleotides: TGTGCCAGCTTAGGCGTGGGACAGGGGGTTATTCGGGCTTTCTTT.

The chain has TRBV19 and TRBJ1-2; unclear D gene. The CDR3 is 15 amino acids. V lost 2 bases, J lost 4 bases, and 14 bases lay in between. CDR1 and CDR2 (germline): LNHDA, SQIVND (reference sequence). The CDR3 nucleotides are TGTGCCAGTAGTATAAGCCCAACAACCATCTATGGCTACACCTTC. Amino acid sequence: CASSISPTTIYGYTF.

The chain is built from TRBV15 and TRBJ1-1; TRBD1 matches at 8 bases. With 3 bases clipped from V and 5 bases from J, the junction kept 11 bases outside the gene matches. The CDR3 covers 16 residues. Germline V gives CDR1 LNHNV, CDR2 YYDKDF (reference sequence). The CDR3 protein is CATSRNGQGRGTEAFF. The CDR3 nucleotides read TGTGCCACCAGCAGGAATGGACAGGGCCGAGGGACTGAAGCTTTCTTT.

The chain recombines TRBV6-4 with TRBJ2-4; 9 nucleotides agree with TRBD2. Germline CDR1 reads MRHNA; CDR2 reads SNTAGT. V was clipped by 6 bases and J by 0 bases; unmatched bases: 6. This CDR3 has 16 amino acids. The CDR3 reads CASSVLAGRAKNIQYF. The CDR3, as DNA: TGTGCCAGCAGCGTTCTAGCGGGAAGAGCCAAAAACATTCAGTACTTC.

The chain recombines TRBV6-4 with TRBJ2-2, with D maybe TRBD2 (5 bases). Trimming removed 5 bases at V and 5 bases at J, with 12 bases between. CDR1 and CDR2 (germline): MRHNA, SNTAGT. CDR3 length equals 14 residues. CDR3 bases: TGTGCCAGCAGTCAGGAGGATGGGACCGGGGAGCTGTTTTTT. Translated, it gives CASSQEDGTGELFF.

The chain couples TRBV6-1 to TRBJ2-1, with TRBD1 matching over 9 bases. Trimming cost V 6 bases and J 8 bases; bases outside gene matches: 14. Germline values: CDR1 MNHNS, CDR2 SASEGT. This CDR3 region has 16 residues. CDR3 loop: CASSEPEPGQGYEQFF. In nucleotides, the CDR3 is TGTGCCAGCAGCGAACCCGAACCGGGACAGGGATATGAGCAGTTCTTC.

The CDR3 nucleotides read TGTGCCATCAGAGGGACAGGGGATAACTACAATGAGCAGTTCTTC. This codes for CAIRGTGDNYNEQFF. The J gene is TRBJ2-1, the V gene TRBV10-3; 10 bases map to TRBD1. In germline, CDR1 is ENHRY, CDR2 SYGVKD. This CDR3 spans 15 amino acids. The V gene end was trimmed by 6 bases and the J gene end by 3 bases; junction bases not matched to a gene: 5.

The chain joins TRBV5-1 to TRBJ2-3; 15 nucleotides match TRBD2. Germline-derived CDR1 and CDR2 are SGHRS and YFSETQ. This CDR3 spans 18 amino acids. The J segment lost 6 bases and the V segment lost 4 bases, leaving 12 bases of the junction unmatched. The CDR3 spells CASSQGTSGRPTGDTQYF. The CDR3 nucleotides are TGCGCCAGCAGCCAAGGGACTAGCGGGAGGCCGACGGGGGATACGCAGTATTTT.

The rearrangement joins TRBV10-2 to TRBJ2-5; TRBD1 matches 10 bases. The CDR3 runs 15 residues. The V and J ends lost 3 bases and 2 bases, in that order; junction bases with no gene match: 3. Germline assignment: CDR1 WSHSY and CDR2 SAAADI. The CDR3 DNA reads TGCGCCAGCAGTGACCGGACAGGGGGGCAAGAGACCCAGTACTTC. Amino acid sequence: CASSDRTGGQETQYF.

The rearrangement links TRBV11-1 to TRBJ2-7; D gene unclear. CDR3 length equals 14 residues. Germline CDR1 SGHAT, CDR2 FQDESV (reference sequence). Trimming shortened V by 2 bases and J by 2 bases, and 10 bases separated the two germline ends. The CDR3 is CASSLLPTAYEQYF. CDR3 DNA sequence: TGTGCCAGCAGCTTACTTCCGACCGCCTACGAGCAGTACTTC.

This chain links TRBV3-1 (or the pseudogene TRBV3-2) with TRBJ2-7; D is undetermined. The CDR3 spans 12 residues. The V and J ends lost 2 bases and 0 bases respectively, with 2 bases between them. The germline V gene has CDR1 LGHDT and CDR2 YNNKEL (reference sequence). The CDR3 sequence: CASSQSSYEQYF. The CDR3 region has the DNA TGTGCCAGCAGCCAAAGCTCCTACGAGCAGTACTTC.

The chain combines TRBV19 with TRBJ1-1, with D uncertain. The CDR3 has 13 residues. Germline V lookup: CDR1 LNHDA, CDR2 SQIVND (reference sequence). The V end was cut by 3 bases, the J end by 8 bases, with 13 bases between. CDR3 loop: CASSIVPRGEAFF. In DNA form, the CDR3 reads TGTGCCAGTAGTATCGTCCCTCGGGGAGAAGCTTTCTTT.

The rearrangement uses TRBV5-6 and TRBJ2-5; perhaps TRBD1 as D (6 bases). CDR1 is SGHDT, CDR2 YYEEEE, per germline. The CDR3 covers 18 residues. V lost 2 bases to trimming and J lost 7 bases, with 27 bases between them. The CDR3 region has the DNA TGTGCCAGCAGCTTCATTTCCATCCGGGACACTGCCTCGGGGACCCAGTACTTC. Translated, it gives CASSFISIRDTASGTQYF.

The rearrangement uses TRBV5-5 and TRBJ1-5; 7 bases line up with TRBD1. The CDR3 runs 15 residues. The V and J ends lost 0 bases and 6 bases, in that order; junction bases with no gene match: 6. Germline CDR1 SGHKS, CDR2 YYEKEE (reference sequence). The CDR3: CASSLERQGSQPQHF. CDR3 in DNA: TGTGCCAGCAGCTTGGAGAGACAGGGTAGTCAGCCCCAGCATTTT.

This clone was counted a few times. The J gene is TRBJ2-5, the V gene TRBV11-1; D is uncertain. This CDR3 has 14 residues. CDR1 is SGHAT, CDR2 FQDESV, per germline (reference sequence). V shed 6 bases and J shed 3 bases, with 14 bases lying between them. CDR3 sequence: CASSRKTSEETQYF. DNA of the CDR3: TGTGCCAGCAGTCGGAAGACCTCCGAAGAGACCCAGTACTTC.

CDR3 sequence: CASRGVGSPLHF. In nucleotides, the CDR3 is TGTGCCAGCAGGGGAGTGGGTTCACCCCTCCACTTT. The chain uses TRBV27 and TRBJ1-6, with D uncertain. The CDR3 runs 12 residues. From germline, CDR1 is MNHEY and CDR2 SMNVEV (reference sequence). The V and J ends lost 6 bases and 9 bases respectively, with 9 bases between them.

This rearrangement joins TRBV1 to TRBJ2-2. TRBV1 is listed as a pseudogene. CDR3 length: 16 residues. The CDR3 protein is CTSSQEGFSNTGELFF. DNA of the CDR3: TGCACCAGCAGCCAAGAAGGGTTTAGCAACACCGGGGAGCTGTTTTTT.

The V gene is TRBV29-1, the J gene TRBJ2-1, with a possible D match to TRBD1 (5 bases). Germline-derived CDR1 and CDR2 are SQVTM and ANQGSEA. Trimming pared 5 bases from V and 2 bases from J, leaving 10 bases between. CDR3 length: 13 amino acids. The CDR3 loop reads CSVNARAYNEQFF. CDR3 in DNA: TGCAGCGTTAATGCCAGGGCCTACAATGAGCAGTTCTTC.

The chain is built from TRBV5-1 and TRBJ1-1; 7 nucleotides align to TRBD1. CDR3 length: 14 residues. Germline V gives CDR1 SGHRS, CDR2 YFSETQ. Unmatched junction bases numbered 10, after V lost 4 bases and J lost 7 bases. The CDR3 loop reads CASSGAGTVNEAFF. The CDR3 region has the DNA TGCGCCAGCAGCGGGGCCGGGACAGTTAATGAAGCTTTCTTT.